The 9 T cell receptor beta chains listed next were all sequenced from one sample in a study of T cell responses to AZD1222 COVID-19 vaccine. This table comes from immunoSEQ multiplex PCR, and its TCRdb copy is limited to in-frame clones, with some not included. The sample consists of some 140,000 clones, around 89% of them appearing once. Here the sequenced sample was peripheral blood, taken 28 days after the second AZD1222 dose. The receptors here all came from an adult who received the AZD1222 COVID-19 vaccine.

The V call is TRBV19, the J call TRBJ1-1, with 9 bases fitting TRBD1. Germline trimming cut 2 bases from V and 8 bases from J; bases unmatched to any gene: 3. Germline CDR1 reads LNHDA; CDR2 reads SQIVND (reference sequence). CDR3 length equals 13 residues. The chain's CDR3 is CASSIFGQGEAFF. The CDR3 DNA sequence: TGTGCCAGTAGTATATTTGGACAGGGGGAAGCTTTCTTT.

V and J are TRBV5-5 and TRBJ2-1; 12 bases align to TRBD2. The germline CDR1 and CDR2 sequences are SGHKS and YYEKEE (reference sequence). This CDR3 is 16 amino acids long. Trimming cost V 5 bases and J 4 bases; bases outside gene matches: 7. In DNA form, the CDR3 reads TGTGCCAGCAGTTATGGACTAGCGGGGACATACAATGAGCAGTTCTTC. It is translated as CASSYGLAGTYNEQFF.

This clone was counted a single time. The chain joins TRBV4-2 to TRBJ1-2; D is ambiguous. V shed 0 bases and J shed 7 bases, with 15 bases lying between them. This CDR3 contains 15 residues. CDR1 LGHNA and CDR2 YNFKEQ come from the germline V gene. CDR3 nucleotides: TGTGCCAGCAGCCAAGAAAAGTACATCTCGGCTGGCTACACCTTC. Translating it yields CASSQEKYISAGYTF.

The CDR3 bases are TGTGCCAGCAGTAGCGGAAACACCGGGGAGCTGTTTTTT. This sequence encodes CASSSGNTGELFF. The rearrangement links TRBV6-2 or TRBV6-3 to TRBJ2-2, with D perhaps matching TRBD2 (5 bases). The CDR3 runs to 13 residues. CDR1 MNHEY and CDR2 SVGEGT come from the germline V gene. V lost 5 bases to trimming and J lost 2 bases, with 6 bases between them.

V and J are TRBV4-2 and TRBJ1-2; D remains ambiguous. The germline CDR1 and CDR2 sequences are LGHNA and YNFKEQ. This CDR3 region has 19 residues. Trimming shortened V by 0 bases and J by 4 bases, and 24 bases separated the two germline ends. This CDR3 reads CASSQDGGESSRNLYGYTF. DNA for the CDR3: TGTGCCAGCAGCCAAGATGGTGGGGAAAGTTCGCGAAACCTCTATGGCTACACCTTC.

This sequence joins TRBV2 and TRBJ1-6; perhaps TRBD1 as D (6 bases). Germline V gives CDR1 SNHLY, CDR2 FYNNEI. CDR3 length: 13 amino acids. The CDR3 here is CATRDTYNSPLHF. The CDR3 DNA is TGTGCAACCCGGGACACCTATAATTCACCCCTCCACTTT.

The V and J genes are TRBV19 and TRBJ2-2; 11 bases fit TRBD1. This CDR3 contains 14 residues. Germline V lookup: CDR1 LNHDA, CDR2 SQIVND (reference sequence). V shed 8 bases and J 4 bases; nucleotides not matched to a gene: 3. This chain's CDR3 is CASQGQGGTGELFF. CDR3 nucleotides: TGTGCCAGTCAGGGACAGGGGGGCACCGGGGAGCTGTTTTTT.

The chain carries TRBV6-5 and TRBJ1-2; 7 nucleotides agree with TRBD1. V was pared by 7 bases and J by 3 bases, with 5 bases of the junction left unmatched. From germline, CDR1 is MNHEY and CDR2 SVGAGI. The CDR3 contains 13 residues. The CDR3 DNA is TGTGCCAGCAACCGACAGGGCTACTATGGCTACACCTTC. Translating it yields CASNRQGYYGYTF.

The chain couples TRBV3-1 (or the pseudogene TRBV3-2) to TRBJ2-1; 7 bases line up with TRBD2. V shed 1 base and J 8 bases; nucleotides not matched to a gene: 8. Germline V gene lookup returns CDR1 LGHDT and CDR2 YNNKEL (reference sequence). CDR3 length equals 15 residues. The DNA of the CDR3 is TGTGCCAGCAGCCAAGTATATGGGGGGGGACATGAGCAGTTCTTC. It yields the protein CASSQVYGGGHEQFF.